Listed below are T cell receptor beta chains from one sample, sequenced in a study of T cell responses to AZD1222 COVID-19 vaccine. Sequenced by immunoSEQ multiplex PCR; TCRdb stores in-frame clones only, minus some. The sample carries some 74,000 clones, approximately 90% recorded once. Sequenced material: peripheral blood, taken 28 days after the second AZD1222 dose. The receptors stem from an adult who received the AZD1222 COVID-19 vaccine. CDR3s include the opening cysteine and the closing phenylalanine or tryptophan. A D gene is named only where the DNA matches it firmly. Clone size is stated in some rows and not others, as once, few, many or a class when expanded.

D	size	J	V	DNA	CDR3
.	.	TRBJ2-2	TRBV2	TGTGCCAGCACGGAGGGGGTTTTCACCGGGGAGCTGTTTTTT	CASTEGVFTGELFF
TRBD1	.	TRBJ2-7	TRBV7-9	TGTGCCAGCAGCTTAGCGGGACAGGGAAGGGCGGCCTACGAGCAGTACTTC	CASSLAGQGRAAYEQYF
.	.	TRBJ1-2	TRBV30	TGTGCCTGGAGCGCTAGGGTGGGCTACACCTTC	CAWSARVGYTF
.	.	TRBJ2-7	TRBV19	TGTGCCAGTAGTCGGTTTGCAAATAACTACGAGCAGTACTTC	CASSRFANNYEQYF
TRBD1	.	TRBJ2-7	TRBV9	TGTGCCAGCAGCGCAGTCGGGACAGGCTCCTACGAGCAGTACTTC	CASSAVGTGSYEQYF
.	.	TRBJ1-1	TRBV7-9	TGTGCCAGAGATCGATCGTTAATCGGGAACACTGAAGCTTTCTTT	CARDRSLIGNTEAFF
TRBD1	.	TRBJ2-7	TRBV28	TGTGCCAGCCATGCGGGGACAGGGGCCCACGAGCAGTACTTC	CASHAGTGAHEQYF
.	few	TRBJ2-2	TRBV4-3	TGCGCCAGCAGCCAAGGAGGCGGCTGGCCCGGGGAGCTGTTTTTT	CASSQGGGWPGELFF
.	.	TRBJ1-2	TRBV6-1	TGTGCCAGCAGTGAAGCGCTTCGGCCTTTGGGCTACACCTTC	CASSEALRPLGYTF
TRBD2	once	TRBJ2-3	TRBV18	TGTGCCAGCTCACGCGCTAGCGGGAGCACAGATACGCAGTATTTT	CASSRASGSTDTQYF
.	.	TRBJ1-6	TRBV7-8	TGTGCCAGCAGCTTAATAGACGCGAATTCACCCCTCCACTTT	CASSLIDANSPLHF
TRBD1	.	TRBJ1-1	TRBV6-5	TGTGCCAGCAGGCTACAGGGGGTTACTGAAGCTTTCTTT	CASRLQGVTEAFF
.	.	TRBJ2-3	TRBV7-2	TGTGCCAGCAGCTCCTCGTTTCGACGCACAGATACGCAGTATTTT	CASSSSFRRTDTQYF
.	.	TRBJ2-1	TRBV4-3	TGCGCCAGCAGCCAAGATCGGAGTATCGGGTCCTACAATGAGCAGTTCTTC	CASSQDRSIGSYNEQFF
.	once	TRBJ1-3	TRBV5-8	TGTGCCAGCAGTATGTCAAGGAACACCATATATTTT	CASSMSRNTIYF
.	.	TRBJ1-2	TRBV29-1	TGCAGCGCTTTGCCCTCGGGAGTGGGCTATGGCTACACCTTC	CSALPSGVGYGYTF
.	.	TRBJ2-7	TRBV5-5	TGTGCCAGCAGCCCCCGTCGATCCTACGAGCAGTACTTC	CASSPRRSYEQYF
TRBD1	.	TRBJ1-2	TRBV28	TGTGCCAGCAGGGGGACAGGGGGCGGATATGGCTACACCTTC	CASRGTGGGYGYTF
.	.	TRBJ1-5	TRBV6-5	TGTGCCAGCAACCGAGGGTGGGACGGTGATCAGCCCCAGCATTTT	CASNRGWDGDQPQHF
.	.	TRBJ1-2	TRBV9	TGTGCCAGCAGTCGGCAGGCCTATGGCTACACCTTC	CASSRQAYGYTF
.	.	TRBJ2-5	TRBV3-1/TRBV3-2	TGTGCCAGCAGCCGTCGTGATGAGACCCAGTACTTC	CASSRRDETQYF
.	.	TRBJ1-2	TRBV29-1	TGCAGCGTTCTAAGGGGTTCCGGCTATGGCTACACCTTC	CSVLRGSGYGYTF
TRBD2	.	TRBJ2-3	TRBV27	TGTGCCAGCAGCCTTAGACCGGGACTAGAAAGAGATACGCAGTATTTT	CASSLRPGLERDTQYF
.	.	TRBJ1-5	TRBV6-6	TGTGCCAGCACCCGGTCCGATCAGCCCCAGCATTTT	CASTRSDQPQHF
.	.	TRBJ2-1	TRBV11-2	TGTGCCAGCAGCTTAGTTAGGGGGAGAAACAATGAGCAGTTCTTC	CASSLVRGRNNEQFF
.	.	TRBJ2-7	TRBV3-1/TRBV3-2	TGTGCCAGCAGCCCGGGGTCGGGGTGGGAGCAGTACTTC	CASSPGSGWEQYF
TRBD2	.	TRBJ2-5	TRBV4-1	TGCGCCAGCAGCCAAGATCTGGGACTAGCGGGGTATATTTGGGAGACCCAGTACTTC	CASSQDLGLAGYIWETQYF
TRBD1	.	TRBJ2-7	TRBV6-2/TRBV6-3	TGTGCCAGCCGTTGGACAGGGACCTACGAGCAGTACTTC	CASRWTGTYEQYF
.	.	TRBJ1-4	TRBV12-5	TGTGCTAGTGGCCTGGGGACAACTAATGAAAAACTGTTTTTT	CASGLGTTNEKLFF
TRBD1	.	TRBJ1-5	TRBV3-1/TRBV3-2	TGTGCCAGCAGCCAACCGGACAGGGGATCTCGCGGTCAGCCCCAGCATTTT	CASSQPDRGSRGQPQHF
.	.	TRBJ1-3	TRBV7-8	TGTGCCAGCAGCTTAGGTGGGACGGATTCTGGAAACACCATATATTTT	CASSLGGTDSGNTIYF
.	.	TRBJ1-1	TRBV2	TGTGCCAGCACCGTTTTGCGGACGAACACTGAAGCTTTCTTT	CASTVLRTNTEAFF
.	.	TRBJ1-5	TRBV12-3/TRBV12-4	TGTGCCAGCAGTGTAGACAGAAATCAGCCCCAGCATTTT	CASSVDRNQPQHF
TRBD2	few	TRBJ2-7	TRBV2	TGTGCCAGCAGTGTTGGGAGCGGGAGGGTCAACGAGCAGTACTTC	CASSVGSGRVNEQYF
TRBD1	.	TRBJ1-2	TRBV3-1/TRBV3-2	TGTGCCAGCAGCCAAGCGGGACAGGGGCAAGGCTATGGCTACACCTTC	CASSQAGQGQGYGYTF
TRBD2	.	TRBJ2-1	TRBV29-1	TGCAGCGTTGCGACCGGGACTAGCGGAGTTAATGAGCAGTTCTTC	CSVATGTSGVNEQFF
TRBD2	.	TRBJ2-7	TRBV7-9	TGTGCCAGCAGCTCGACCGGGACTAGCTTCTCCTACGAGCAGTACTTC	CASSSTGTSFSYEQYF
.	.	TRBJ2-1	TRBV24-1	TGTGCCACCAGTGATTTCAGGAATGAGCAGTTCTTC	CATSDFRNEQFF
TRBD1	.	TRBJ2-5	TRBV2	TGTGCCAGCAGCGCTGGGACAGTTCAAGAGACCCAGTACTTC	CASSAGTVQETQYF
TRBD2	.	TRBJ2-1	TRBV7-3	TGTGCCAGCAGCTCCGAGGGACTAGCGGGAGTTGAGCAGTTCTTC	CASSSEGLAGVEQFF
.	.	TRBJ1-1	TRBV20-1	TGCAGTGCCGTACGGACAGCCGAAGCTTTCTTT	CSAVRTAEAFF
.	.	TRBJ1-6	TRBV7-9	TGTGCCACCTCAACCGAGGGATCCAGCAATTCACCCCTCCACTTT	CATSTEGSSNSPLHF